These T cell receptor beta chains were read from a single sample in a study of vaccination and CD4 T cells after COVID-19. TCRdb independently ran MiXCR on the PCR reads; one entry per CDR3 protein. The repertoire holds about 8,000 distinct CDR3 sequences, about 54% seen once, with approximately 35% in the top ten. The antigens these receptors bind are not known. The sequencing sample was made of CD4+ T cells from blood, cultured in vitro. These TCRs come from a human donor who had recovered from COVID-19. CDR3s include the opening cysteine and the closing phenylalanine or tryptophan. A D gene is named only where the DNA matches it firmly. Clone size appears in some rows only: once, few, many, or a class for an expanded clone.

V,size,J,D,DNA,CDR3
TRBV20-1,NA,TRBJ2-5,NA,TGCAGTGCTAGAGATTTGGGGTCGTACCAAGAGACCCAGTACTTC,CSARDLGSYQETQYF
TRBV10-2,NA,TRBJ2-7,NA,TGCGCCAGCAGTGAGCCCCGGCAGAGAAAAGGTTACTACGAGCAGTACTTC,CASSEPRQRKGYYEQYF
TRBV6-2/TRBV6-3,few,TRBJ2-2,NA,TGTGCCAGCAGTTACGCCCCGGGGACCACCGGGGAGCTGTTTTTT,CASSYAPGTTGELFF
TRBV20-1,NA,TRBJ2-1,NA,TGCAGTGCTAGAGTACCCCCCGGTAGCGGCCATGAGCAGTTCTTC,CSARVPPGSGHEQFF
TRBV20-1,NA,TRBJ2-1,TRBD1,TGCAGTGCTGAGACCGGGACAGGGGGTATTAATGAGCAGTTCTTC,CSAETGTGGINEQFF
TRBV19,NA,TRBJ1-1,TRBD1,TGTGCCAGTAGTCCCCCGGGACAGCTCATGAACACTGAAGCTTTCTTT,CASSPPGQLMNTEAFF
TRBV7-9,few,TRBJ1-2,NA,TGTGCCAGCTCCCGGGACCTCTATGGCTACACCTTC,CASSRDLYGYTF
TRBV6-5,NA,TRBJ2-7,NA,TGTGCCAGCAGTTACAGGGAAGGGGGCTCCTACGAGCAGTACTTC,CASSYREGGSYEQYF
TRBV28,NA,TRBJ1-5,TRBD1,TGTGCCAGCAGATCCCGACAGGGCCTCAATCAGCCCCAGCATTTT,CASRSRQGLNQPQHF
TRBV11-2,NA,TRBJ1-2,NA,TGTGCCAGCAGCTTAGACGCCGGGGGAGGGTATGGCTACACCTTC,CASSLDAGGGYGYTF
TRBV11-3,NA,TRBJ2-7,TRBD2,TGTGCCAGCAGCCCGACAGCGGGGGGCGGCGAGCAGTACTTC,CASSPTAGGGEQYF
TRBV6-1,NA,TRBJ2-6,NA,TGTGCCAGCAGTGAAGACAGCTCTGGGGCCAACGTCCTGACTTTC,CASSEDSSGANVLTF
TRBV24-1,few,TRBJ2-2,NA,TGTGCCACCAGTGCCCAGGGGGGGCGCGGGGAGCTGTTTTTT,CATSAQGGRGELFF
TRBV6-2/TRBV6-3,few,TRBJ1-6,NA,TGTGCCAGCAGTCCGGCCGCGACAGCTTATAATTCACCCCTCCACTTT,CASSPAATAYNSPLHF
TRBV15,NA,TRBJ2-1,NA,TGTGCCACGGCCGGGACCACAGCCACTGAGCAGTTCTTC,CATAGTTATEQFF
TRBV6-5,few,TRBJ1-6,NA,TGTGCCAGCAGTTACGGCGGAGGGAATTCACCCCTCCACTTT,CASSYGGGNSPLHF
TRBV27,once,TRBJ2-1,NA,TGTGCCAGCAGTGGACTCTTAAGCTCCTACAATGAGCAGTTCTTC,CASSGLLSSYNEQFF
TRBV1,few,TRBJ2-4,NA,TGCACCAGCAGCCAGGGGGTTCGGGAATTAGCCAAAAACATTCAGTACTTC,CTSSQGVRELAKNIQYF
TRBV19,NA,TRBJ2-7,TRBD2,TGTGCCAGCCGACCGCGGGGGGCCTCCTACGAGCAGTACTTC,CASRPRGASYEQYF
TRBV6-2/TRBV6-3,few,TRBJ1-1,TRBD1,TGTGCCAGCAGTTCGGCGACAGGGATGAACACTGAAGCTTTCTTT,CASSSATGMNTEAFF
TRBV20-1,few,TRBJ1-6,NA,TGCAGTGCCAGCTCCGTGCGGGATGGTAATTCACCCCTCCACTTT,CSASSVRDGNSPLHF
TRBV20-1,once,TRBJ1-1,TRBD1,TGCAGTGCTAGCTACGCCAGACAGGGGGGCTGGAACACTGAAGCTTTCTTT,CSASYARQGGWNTEAFF
TRBV12-3/TRBV12-4,NA,TRBJ1-6,NA,TGTGCCAGCAGTCTGCCCACCGGGGGGGATTCACCCCTCCACTTT,CASSLPTGGDSPLHF
TRBV20-1,NA,TRBJ2-7,TRBD2,TGCAGTGCTCGATCCGGGACTAGCGGAACCTACGAGCAGTACTTC,CSARSGTSGTYEQYF